This paragraph covers one TCR beta chain sequence. The sample originates from a study of CD8 T cells in Susac syndrome. The multiple sclerosis control group consisted of treatment-naive patients whose relapsing-remitting disease, which was either stable or active, fulfilled revised McDonald criteria. Isolation of CD8+ and CD4+ T cells was performed negatively, whereas enrichment of TEMRA cells was done by FACS. An amount of RNA that ranged from roughly 0.5 to 1 ug was reverse transcribed with random hexamers. Amplification of TCR beta CDR3 was carried out by immunoSEQ multiplex PCR, which covered 54 Vbeta and 13 Jbeta segments. TCRdb used MiXCR to reprocess the immunoSEQ multiplex PCR reads, holding one entry per CDR3 protein. The data hold 150,000 to 160,000 distinct CDR3 sequences, with roughly 94% observed a single time. Sequenced input: CD8+ T cells from PBMCs. The receptor's source is a human donor with multiple sclerosis.

The CDR3 region has the DNA TGTGCCAGCAGCTTAAATCCCTACGAGCAGTACTTC. This gives the protein CASSLNPYEQYF. J is TRBJ2-7 and V is TRBV7-9; no reliable D call. Germline V gene data show CDR1 as SEHNR and CDR2 as FQNEAQ (reference sequence). This CDR3 contains 12 residues. The V end was cut by 2 bases, the J end by 2 bases, with 4 bases between.